This TCR beta chain was identified in a study of cytomegalovirus exposure and HLA in healthy donors. Study results and limitations: Further analysis was carried out later, and it showed several of the most significant clusters appearing linked to common viral pathogens.

The CDR3 consists of 14 residues. Germline CDR1 is MDHEN and CDR2 is SYDVKM. Trimming removed 6 bases from V and 2 bases from J; junction bases left unmatched: 6. Researchers ran the PCR with 60 Vbeta and 13 Jbeta primers. TCRdb's copy holds only in-frame clones and misses some; the assay was immunoSEQ multiplex PCR. The sample has 150,000 or so clones, 75% seen once. As to this clone: Its antigen is still unknown.

This TCR was recovered from a man younger than 30 in good health and CMV-seropositive. The J gene is TRBJ2-7, the V gene TRBV28; 8 bases agree with TRBD1. Material: PBMCs. The chain's CDR3 is CASRAPGQAYEQYF. The CDR3 coding sequence is TGTGCCAGCAGAGCTCCGGGACAGGCCTACGAGCAGTACTTC.